The 25 T cell receptor beta chains below all came from one sample that was sequenced in a study of prognosis after radiotherapy for stage I lung cancer. Genomic DNA was subjected to two-round multiplex PCR for amplification of TCR beta CDR3. Initially, in first-round PCR, primers specific to each TRBV and TRBJ gene were used. One entry per CDR3 protein results from TCRdb running MiXCR on the multiplex PCR reads. The data hold about 34,000 distinct CDR3 sequences, with 32% observed a single time. The source was PBMCs, collected before or after stereotactic body radiation therapy (not recorded which). The receptor source for this set is a donor at least 50 years old with non-small cell lung cancer.

The V gene is TRBV19, the J gene TRBJ1-2; no clear D gene. Trimming shortened V by 2 bases and J by 2 bases, and 12 bases separated the two germline ends. Germline-derived CDR1 and CDR2 are LNHDA and SQIVND (reference sequence). The CDR3 loop spans 15 amino acids. CDR3 residues: CASSISGAENYGYTF. CDR3 sequence (DNA): TGTGCCAGTAGTATATCAGGAGCAGAAAACTATGGCTACACCTTC.

The genes are TRBV30 and TRBJ1-5; 8 bases are shared with TRBD1. Germline loops: CDR1 GTSNPN, CDR2 SVGIG (reference sequence). J was trimmed by 5 bases and V by 3 bases; bases with no gene match: 9. There are 15 residues in the CDR3. CDR3 nucleotide sequence: TGTGCCTGGAGGGCTACAGGGGGTGATTATCAGCCCCAGCATTTT. Amino acids: CAWRATGGDYQPQHF.

The J gene is TRBJ2-3, the V gene TRBV7-2; 8 positions match TRBD1. After removal of 8 bases from V and 5 bases from J, the junction contained 6 bases not matched to a gene. The germline gives CDR1 SGHTA, CDR2 FQGNSA. The CDR3 is made up of 13 amino acids. CDR3 sequence (DNA): TGTGCCAGCTCAGGGGGCGCGAAAGATACGCAGTATTTT. Translation gives CASSGGAKDTQYF.

A word on this clonotype: It is likely a read error: a sequence one base away is far more abundant. The genes are TRBV6-1 and TRBJ2-2; D not certain. The germline CDR1 and CDR2 sequences are MNHNS and SASEGT. The CDR3 has 16 amino acids. This CDR3 reads CAISSKGGLNTGELFF. The CDR3 coding sequence is TGTGCCATCAGTTCGAAAGGCGGCCTAAACACCGGGGAGCTGTTTTTT.

In its sample, this clonotype was seen many times. A much larger clone differs by one base, so this may be a read error. This chain uses TRBV24-1 with TRBJ2-2; TRBD1 agrees at 7 bases. The germline V gene has CDR1 KGHDR and CDR2 SFDVKD. This CDR3 has 16 amino acids. The CDR3, as DNA: TGTGCCACCAGTGATCCGGGGACAGTGAACGCCGGGGAGCTGTTTTTT. This sequence encodes CATSDPGTVNAGELFF.

This clonotype was picked up many times. V and J are TRBV3-1 and TRBJ2-7, with D tentatively TRBD2 (5 bases). The V gene lost 3 bases and the J gene lost 6 bases, with 9 bases spanning the gap. The CDR3 contains 12 residues. The V gene's germline CDR1 is LGHDT and CDR2 YNNKEL (reference sequence). CDR3 in amino acids: CASSQREGEQYF. CDR3 DNA sequence: TGTGCCAGCAGCCAGCGAGAGGGCGAGCAGTACTTC.

With regard to this clonotype: This may be a read error: a much more frequent sequence differs by one nucleotide. The rearrangement joins TRBV7-9 to TRBJ1-1, with D tentatively TRBD1 (5 bases). The CDR3 totals 13 residues. The germline CDR1 and CDR2 sequences are SEHNR and FQNEAQ (reference sequence). CDR3 sequence (DNA): TGTGCCAGCAATCAACTTGGGGCCCCTGAATCTTTCTTT. This sequence encodes CASNQLGAPESFF.

This clonotype has a count of ten or more. The genes are TRBV29-1 and TRBJ1-2, with TRBD1 matching over 8 bases. Trimming took 5 bases from V and 4 from J; bases not matched to a gene: 6. CDR3 length: 13 amino acids. Germline values: CDR1 SQVTM, CDR2 ANQGSEA. In DNA form, the CDR3 reads TGCAGCGTTCAACAGGGGGATGGCTATGGCTACACCTTC. It encodes CSVQQGDGYGYTF. Using reference TRBV29-1 and TRBJ1-2 for the parts outside the CDR3, the full variable domain is SAVISQKPSRDICQRGTSLTIQCQVDSQVTMMFWYRQQPGQSLTLIATANQGSEATYESGFVIDKFPISRPNLTFSTLTVSNMSPEDSSIYLCSVQQGDGYGYTFGSGTRLTVV.

J is TRBJ1-6 and V is TRBV5-1; 10 positions match TRBD1. V lost 4 bases to trimming and J lost 15 bases; unmatched junction nucleotides: 19. CDR1 and CDR2 from the germline V gene are SGHRS and YFSETQ. CDR3 length equals 17 residues. The CDR3 region is CASSRSGTGVENSHLHF. DNA of the CDR3: TGCGCCAGCAGCCGGTCCGGGACAGGGGTAGAGAATTCGCACCTCCACTTT. Filled out from reference TRBV5-1 and TRBJ1-6, the complete variable domain reads KAGVTQTPRYLIKTRGQQVTLSCSPISGHRSVSWYQQTPGQGLQFLFEYFSETQRNKGNFPGRFSGRQFSNSRSEMNVSTLELGDSALYLCASSRSGTGVENSHLHFGNGTRLTVT.

This clonotype was recorded at least ten times. The chain joins TRBV10-2 to TRBJ2-1, with 9 bases fitting TRBD2. The length of the CDR3 is 15 residues. J was trimmed by 4 bases and V by 6 bases; bases with no gene match: 7. The germline V gene encodes CDR1 WSHSY and CDR2 SAAADI. CDR3 nucleotide sequence: TGCGCCAGCAGATACACTAGCGGGTCGTACAATGAGCAGTTCTTC. Protein: CASRYTSGSYNEQFF.

To note about this clonotype: A far larger clone lies a single base away; this is likely a read error. V usage is TRBV6-8 and J usage is TRBJ1-1; D may be TRBD1 (5 bases). This CDR3 has 13 amino acids. Per germline, CDR1 MNHGY and CDR2 SAAAGT. V lost 10 bases, J lost 7 bases, and 19 bases lay in between. The CDR3 is CAIRTSRWVEAFF. CDR3 sequence (DNA): TGTGCCATCAGGACAAGTCGGTGGGTTGAAGCTTTCTTT.

J is TRBJ2-3 and V is TRBV12-3 or TRBV12-4, with D possibly being TRBD1 (6 bases). There are 15 residues in the CDR3. The ends were cut back, 6 bases at V and 7 bases at J, with 20 bases in the middle. The CDR3, as DNA: TGTGCCAGCAGGCCCGCAGGGGTAACCACTTATACGCAGTATTTT. Translated: CASRPAGVTTYTQYF.

The table lists this clonotype with many counts. The chain combines TRBV5-5 with TRBJ1-3, with a tentative D call TRBD1 (6 bases). Trimming shortened V by 4 bases and J by 2 bases, and 13 bases separated the two germline ends. The CDR3 has 15 amino acids. Germline V CDR1 and CDR2: SGHKS, YYEKEE (reference sequence). The CDR3 DNA follows: TGTGCCAGCAGCGTCGTAACAGGGACTGGAAACACCATATATTTT. It yields the protein CASSVVTGTGNTIYF. Using reference TRBV5-5 and TRBJ1-3 for the parts outside the CDR3, the full variable domain is DAGVTQSPTHLIKTRGQQVTLRCSPISGHKSVSWYQQVLGQGPQFIFQYYEKEERGRGNFPDRFSARQFPNYSSELNVNALLLGDSALYLCASSVVTGTGNTIYFGEGSWLTVV.

This clonotype was recorded at least ten times. This rearrangement joins TRBV20-1 to TRBJ2-1, with 9 bases that match TRBD2. In germline, CDR1 is DFQATT, CDR2 SNEGSKA (reference sequence). The length of the CDR3 is 15 residues. J lost 6 bases, V lost 3 bases, and 9 bases had no gene match. CDR3 loop: CSASYWRGGRNEQFF. The CDR3 DNA reads as TGCAGTGCTAGTTACTGGCGGGGGGGCCGCAATGAGCAGTTCTTC.

This clonotype was seen ten or more times. V is TRBV20-1 and J is TRBJ1-6; tentative D call: TRBD1 (6 bases). The CDR3 is 13 amino acids. Germline CDR1 is DFQATT and CDR2 is SNEGSKA (reference sequence). The ends were cut back, 6 bases at V and 9 bases at J, with 15 bases in the middle. CDR3 sequence (DNA): TGCAGTGCCAGTCACAACAGGGCTTCACCCCTCCACTTT. This sequence encodes CSASHNRASPLHF.

This clonotype was seen at least ten times. The chain recombines TRBV7-9 with TRBJ2-7; TRBD2 might be the D (5 bases). CDR1 and CDR2 from the germline V gene are SEHNR and FQNEAQ (reference sequence). The CDR3 runs 12 residues. Trimming stripped 3 bases from V and 3 bases from J, with 6 bases between. This CDR3 reads CASSFRDYEQYF. CDR3 nucleotide sequence: TGTGCCAGCAGCTTCCGGGACTACGAGCAGTACTTC.

In its sample, this clonotype was seen many times. The rearrangement joins TRBV6-2 or TRBV6-3 to TRBJ2-3; D unresolved. Trimming stripped 6 bases from V and 2 bases from J, with 12 bases between. Per germline, CDR1 MNHEY and CDR2 SVGEGT. The CDR3 consists of 14 residues. The CDR3 DNA sequence: TGTGCCAGCAGGCAAGCGTTACACACAGATACGCAGTATTTT. Protein product: CASRQALHTDTQYF.

This clonotype was picked up many times. This chain joins TRBV7-9 and TRBJ1-4; D is undetermined. The CDR3 totals 15 residues. The V gene's germline CDR1 is SEHNR and CDR2 FQNEAQ (reference sequence). V was cut by 3 bases and J by 6 bases, with 14 bases left in between. DNA of the CDR3: TGTGCCAGCAGCTTGTTTCAAGTGGATTATGAAAAACTGTTTTTT. Translating gives CASSLFQVDYEKLFF.

The genes are TRBV6-2 or TRBV6-3 and TRBJ2-3; 9 positions match TRBD2. V was clipped by 4 bases and J by 5 bases; unmatched bases: 7. Germline V CDR1 and CDR2: MNHEY, SVGEGT. The CDR3 totals 15 residues. The CDR3 sequence: CASSSVRGGRDTQYF. DNA of the CDR3: TGTGCCAGCAGTTCGGTGCGGGGGGGCCGAGATACGCAGTATTTT.

Many counts were recorded for this clonotype. The chain couples TRBV11-2 to TRBJ2-1; D uncertain. V lost 5 bases to trimming and J lost 8 bases, with 10 bases between them. This CDR3 is 12 amino acids long. CDR1 is SGHAT and CDR2 is FQNNGV in the germline V gene. CDR3 in DNA: TGTGCCAGCAGCCTAATAGGCCATGAGCAGTTCTTC. This sequence encodes CASSLIGHEQFF. Full variable domain (remainder filled in from reference TRBV11-2 and TRBJ2-1): EAGVAQSPRYKIIEKRQSVAFWCNPISGHATLYWYQQILGQGPKLLIQFQNNGVVDDSQLPKDRFSAERLKGVDSTLKIQPAKLEDSAVYLCASSLIGHEQFFGPGTRLTVL.

This clonotype was seen many times. This chain uses TRBV19 with TRBJ1-4; a weak D match, TRBD1 (6 bases). CDR1 is LNHDA, CDR2 SQIVND, per germline (reference sequence). Trimming removed 3 bases from V and 5 bases from J, with 19 bases in between. The CDR3 has 17 residues. The CDR3 bases are TGTGCCAGTAGTATTCGAACGGGACAAAGCTCGAATGAAAAACTGTTTTTT. Translation gives CASSIRTGQSSNEKLFF.

This clonotype was picked up many times. The junction and the germline gene differ at one end; a read error may be behind it. The chain links TRBV9 to TRBJ2-5; 10 bases agree with TRBD1. Germline CDR1 and CDR2: SGDLS and YYNGEE. This CDR3 has 15 residues. CDR3 nucleotides: TGTGCTAGCAGCGTAGCTGGGACAGGGGTAGAGACCCAGTACTTC. Translated, it gives CASSVAGTGVETQYF.

This clonotype was counted once. A much larger clonotype is one base distant, so this may be a read error. CDR3 amino acids: CASSVPRGGILSGANVLTF. The CDR3 DNA is TGTGCCAGCAGCGTTCCCAGGGGGGGGATCCTCTCTGGGGCCAACGTCCTGACTTTC. This sequence joins TRBV9 and TRBJ2-6; D tentatively fits TRBD1 or TRBD2 (7 bases each). The germline V gene encodes CDR1 SGDLS and CDR2 YYNGEE. The CDR3 has 19 amino acids. Trimming pared 2 bases from V and 0 bases from J, leaving 18 bases between.

With regard to this clonotype: A far larger clone is off by one base, so a read error is likely. DNA of the CDR3: TGTGCCAGCAGTAAGGGGTTTACAGGGAATCAACCCCAGCATTTT. Translation: CASSKGFTGNQPQHF. V and J are TRBV6-5 and TRBJ1-5; D might be TRBD1 (6 bases). The CDR3 consists of 15 residues. CDR1 is MNHEY, CDR2 SVGAGI, per germline.

The rearrangement joins TRBV6-1 to TRBJ2-1; 7 bases map to TRBD1. This CDR3 spans 13 amino acids. Trimming cost V 8 bases and J 3 bases; bases outside gene matches: 4. The germline gives CDR1 MNHNS, CDR2 SASEGT. Here the CDR3 reads CASSGTDYNEQFF. The DNA for the CDR3 is TGTGCCAGCTCCGGGACAGACTACAATGAGCAGTTCTTC.